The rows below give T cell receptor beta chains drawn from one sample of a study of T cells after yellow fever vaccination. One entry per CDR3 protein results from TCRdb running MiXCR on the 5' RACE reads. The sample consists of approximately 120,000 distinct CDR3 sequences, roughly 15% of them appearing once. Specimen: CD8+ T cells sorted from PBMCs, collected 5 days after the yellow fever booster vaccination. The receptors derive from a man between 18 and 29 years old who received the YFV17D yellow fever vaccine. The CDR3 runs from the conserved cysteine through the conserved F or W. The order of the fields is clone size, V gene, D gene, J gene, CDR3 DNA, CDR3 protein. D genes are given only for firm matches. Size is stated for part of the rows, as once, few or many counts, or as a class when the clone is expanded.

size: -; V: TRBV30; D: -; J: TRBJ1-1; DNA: TGTGCCTGGGAGACGGGGAACACTGAAGCTTTCTTT; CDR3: CAWETGNTEAFF
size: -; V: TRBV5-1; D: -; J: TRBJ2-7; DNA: TGCGCCAGCACTGCAGGGGCGCCGACCTACGAGCAGTACTTC; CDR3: CASTAGAPTYEQYF
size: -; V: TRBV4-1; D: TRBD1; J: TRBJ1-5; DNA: TGCGCCAGCAGCCCCTTCGACAGGGGGCAGGAACAGCCCCAGCATTTT; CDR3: CASSPFDRGQEQPQHF
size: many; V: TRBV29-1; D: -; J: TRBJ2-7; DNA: TGCAGCGCCGTGCTCCCGGGACACCCCTACGAGCAGTACTTC; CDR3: CSAVLPGHPYEQYF
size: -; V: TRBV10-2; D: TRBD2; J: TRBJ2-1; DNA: TGCGCCAGCAGCGGGGGGGCAGACTACAATGAGCAGTTCTTC; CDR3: CASSGGADYNEQFF
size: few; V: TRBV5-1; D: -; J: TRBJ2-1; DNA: TGCGCCAGCAGCCAAGGGGTCTTGACCTACAATGAGCAGTTCTTC; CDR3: CASSQGVLTYNEQFF
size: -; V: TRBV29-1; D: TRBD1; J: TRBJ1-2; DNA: TGCAGCGTGACCGGGACAGGGAGTTATGGCTACACCTTC; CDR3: CSVTGTGSYGYTF
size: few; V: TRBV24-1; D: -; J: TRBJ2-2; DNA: TGTGCCACCAGGGGGCCGGGGGGCCTCCCCGGGGAGCTGTTTTTT; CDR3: CATRGPGGLPGELFF
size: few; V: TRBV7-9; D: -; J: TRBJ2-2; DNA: TGTGCCAGCAGAGGTACCGGGGAGCTGTTTTTT; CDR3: CASRGTGELFF
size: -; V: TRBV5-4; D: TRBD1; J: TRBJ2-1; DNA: TGTGCCAGCAGCTTAGGACAGGCTTTCTTCAATGAGCAGTTCTTC; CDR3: CASSLGQAFFNEQFF
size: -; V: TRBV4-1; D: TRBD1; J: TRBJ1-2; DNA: TGCGCCAGCAGCCGCGACAGGGGTGACGGCTACACCTTC; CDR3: CASSRDRGDGYTF
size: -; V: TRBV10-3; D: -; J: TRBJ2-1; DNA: TGTGCCATCAGTGAGTTTTGGACAGCCTACAATGAGCAGTTCTTC; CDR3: CAISEFWTAYNEQFF
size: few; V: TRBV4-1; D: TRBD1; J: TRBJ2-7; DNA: TGCGCCAGCAGCCCGCCGGGACAGACTTCCTACGAGCAGTACTTC; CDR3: CASSPPGQTSYEQYF
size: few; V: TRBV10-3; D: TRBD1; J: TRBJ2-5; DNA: TGTGCCATCAGCCCTACTGGACAGGGTCAAGAGACCCAGTACTTC; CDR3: CAISPTGQGQETQYF
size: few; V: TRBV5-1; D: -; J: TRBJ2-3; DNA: TGCGCCAGCAGGGCCCGGGGACTCACAGATACGCAGTATTTT; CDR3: CASRARGLTDTQYF
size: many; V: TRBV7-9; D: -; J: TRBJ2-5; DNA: TGTGCCAGCAGCCCTCCCGGAGGAGGGGAGACCCAGTACTTC; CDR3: CASSPPGGGETQYF
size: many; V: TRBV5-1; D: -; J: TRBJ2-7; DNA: TGCGCCAGCAGCTTGGGTTACGGTTCATACGAGCAGTACTTC; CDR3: CASSLGYGSYEQYF
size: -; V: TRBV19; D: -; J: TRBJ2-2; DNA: TGTGCCAGTTCATGGGTGGTGGACGCCGGGGAGCTGTTTTTT; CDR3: CASSWVVDAGELFF
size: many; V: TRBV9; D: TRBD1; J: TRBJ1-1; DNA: TGTGCCAGCAGCGCGAAGGGAGGGGGCTCGTCTGAAGCTTTCTTT; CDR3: CASSAKGGGSSEAFF
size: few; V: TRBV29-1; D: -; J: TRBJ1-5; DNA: TGCAGCGTGGACGCGGGGAGCAATCAGCCCCAGCATTTT; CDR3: CSVDAGSNQPQHF
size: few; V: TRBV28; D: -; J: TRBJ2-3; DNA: TGTGCCAGCAGTTTATGGGGGAGCACAGATACGCAGTATTTT; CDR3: CASSLWGSTDTQYF
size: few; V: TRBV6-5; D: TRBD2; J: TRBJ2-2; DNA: TGTGCCAGCAGTTACTCGGTGGGGGGGGGAACCGGGGAGCTGTTTTTT; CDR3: CASSYSVGGGTGELFF
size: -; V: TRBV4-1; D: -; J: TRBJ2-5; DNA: TGCGCCAGCAGCCCGGAAGAATCAGAGACCCAGTACTTC; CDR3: CASSPEESETQYF
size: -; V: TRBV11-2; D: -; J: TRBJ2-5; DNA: TGTGCCAGCAGCTCAACCGCAGGGGAGACCCAGTACTTC; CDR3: CASSSTAGETQYF
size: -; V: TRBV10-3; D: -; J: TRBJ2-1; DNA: TGTGCCATCAGGATGGGGGTTGAGCAGTTCTTC; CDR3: CAIRMGVEQFF
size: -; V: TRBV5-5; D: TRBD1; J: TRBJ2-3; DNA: TGTGCCAGCAGCTTGTTACAGGGGCCAGATACGCAGTATTTT; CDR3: CASSLLQGPDTQYF
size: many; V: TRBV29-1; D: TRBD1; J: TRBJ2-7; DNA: TGCAGCGTTGTGGCAGGGGGTTACTACGAGCAGTACTTC; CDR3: CSVVAGGYYEQYF
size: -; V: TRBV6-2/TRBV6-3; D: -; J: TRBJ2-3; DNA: TGTGCCAGCAGTTACGGGGGGTTGCGTACAGATACGCAGTATTTT; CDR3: CASSYGGLRTDTQYF
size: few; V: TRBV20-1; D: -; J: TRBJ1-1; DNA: TGCAGTGCTATCCAACTAAACACTGAAGCTTTCTTT; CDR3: CSAIQLNTEAFF
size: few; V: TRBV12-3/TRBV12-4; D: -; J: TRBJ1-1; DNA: TGTGCCAGTGAAAGGGGCACTGAAGCTTTCTTT; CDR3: CASERGTEAFF
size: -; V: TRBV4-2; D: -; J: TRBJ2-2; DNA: TGTGCCAGCAGCCAAGATCTCTGGGACGCACAGAGCACCGGGGAGCTGTTTTTT; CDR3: CASSQDLWDAQSTGELFF
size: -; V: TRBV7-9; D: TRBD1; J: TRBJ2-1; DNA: TGTGCCAGCAGCTTTCCGGGACAGGGCTACAATGAGCAGTTCTTC; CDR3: CASSFPGQGYNEQFF
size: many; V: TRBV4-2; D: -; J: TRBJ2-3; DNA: TGTGCCAGCAGGTCCGCGGTTGGTACGCAGTATTTT; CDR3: CASRSAVGTQYF
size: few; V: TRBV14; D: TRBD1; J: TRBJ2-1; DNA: TGTGCCAGCAGCCAGGCCTATAGGGACAGGGCCCACAATGAGCAGTTCTTC; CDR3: CASSQAYRDRAHNEQFF
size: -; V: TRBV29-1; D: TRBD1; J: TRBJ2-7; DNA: TGCAGCGCCAGAACGCAAGGACAGGGTGAAGAGCAGTACTTC; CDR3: CSARTQGQGEEQYF
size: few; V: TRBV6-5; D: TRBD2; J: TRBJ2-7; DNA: TGTGCCAGCACCCGGGAGGGGGGAGCCTACGAGCAGTACTTC; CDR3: CASTREGGAYEQYF
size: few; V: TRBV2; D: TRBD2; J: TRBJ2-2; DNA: TGTGCCAACAGCGGGGGTCGGGGGACCGGGGAGCTGTTTTTT; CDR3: CANSGGRGTGELFF
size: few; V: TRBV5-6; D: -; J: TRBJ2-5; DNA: TGTGCCAGCAGACCCAAGGGAGGCCACCAAGAGACCCAGTACTTC; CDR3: CASRPKGGHQETQYF